This T cell receptor (beta chain) was sequenced in a study of cytomegalovirus exposure and HLA in healthy donors. Study observations and caveats: Common viral pathogens seemed to be connected with several of the most significant clusters, according to a later analysis. For presence/absence analyses, sequencing depth was assumed to be roughly uniform across donors.

All donors participated as healthy donors of bone marrow. The PCR used 60 Vbeta and 13 Jbeta primers. TCRdb's copy holds only in-frame clones and misses some; the assay was immunoSEQ multiplex PCR. Here the sample spans over 100,000 clones, roughly three fifths being singletons. Regarding this clone: Its antigen remains unidentified.

Sample: PBMCs. The TCR comes from a man aged 35 to 55 in good health and CMV-seropositive.

The CDR3 loop is CASSFGPGQIETQYF. DNA for the CDR3: TGTGCCAGCAGCTTTGGGCCAGGCCAGATCGAGACGCAGTATTTT. V gene TRBV7-3 combines with J gene TRBJ2-3; D unresolved. The CDR3 contains 15 residues. V was cut by 3 bases and J by 9 bases, with 19 bases left in between. The germline gives CDR1 SGHTA, CDR2 FQGTGA.